The subject of this entry is one T cell receptor (beta chain). Its antigen is not known. The protocol was immunoSEQ multiplex PCR, while the TCRdb copy is restricted to in-frame clones and leaves out a portion. The top ten hold 1.1% of the sample, which has 23,000 or so clones, about 90% seen once. This specimen belongs to a study of T cells in localized non-small cell lung cancer. General study results and limits: T cell clonality was highest in uninvolved adjacent lung, above tumor. Only one tumor region went through sequencing, so heterogeneity may still be there.

This CDR3 is built from 13 residues. V lost 4 bases, J lost 5 bases, and 11 bases lay in between. Germline V lookup: CDR1 SGHTA, CDR2 FQGTGA. This specimen was peripheral blood, taken before any cancer treatment. The chain carries TRBV7-3 and TRBJ1-1; the D is unclear. This receptor was taken from a woman aged 35-75 years with stage I lung adenocarcinoma. The CDR3 sequence: CASSSYYATEAFF. CDR3 sequence (DNA): TGTGCCAGCAGCTCCTACTATGCTACTGAAGCTTTCTTT.